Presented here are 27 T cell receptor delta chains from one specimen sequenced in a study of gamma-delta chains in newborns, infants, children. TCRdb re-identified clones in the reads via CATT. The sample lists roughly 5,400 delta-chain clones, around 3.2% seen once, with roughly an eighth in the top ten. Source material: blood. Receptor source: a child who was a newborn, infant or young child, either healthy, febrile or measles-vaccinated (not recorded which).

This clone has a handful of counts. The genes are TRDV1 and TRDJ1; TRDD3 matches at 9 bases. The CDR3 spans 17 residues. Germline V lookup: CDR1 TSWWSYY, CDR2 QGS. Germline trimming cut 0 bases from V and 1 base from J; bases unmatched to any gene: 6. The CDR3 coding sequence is TGTGCTCTTGGGGAACTGGGGGATACAGACGGCACCGATAAACTCATCTTT. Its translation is CALGELGDTDGTDKLIF.

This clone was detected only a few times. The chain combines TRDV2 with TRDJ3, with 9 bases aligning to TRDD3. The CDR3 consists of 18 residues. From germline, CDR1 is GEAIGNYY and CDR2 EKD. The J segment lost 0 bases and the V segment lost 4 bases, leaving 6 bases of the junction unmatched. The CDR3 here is CACDVLGENSWDTRQMFF. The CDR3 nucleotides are TGTGCCTGTGATGTACTGGGGGAAAACTCCTGGGACACCCGACAGATGTTTTTC.

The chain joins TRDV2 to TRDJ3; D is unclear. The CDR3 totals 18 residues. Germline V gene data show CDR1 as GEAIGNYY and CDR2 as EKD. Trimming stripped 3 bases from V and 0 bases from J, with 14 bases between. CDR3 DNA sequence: TGTGCCTGTGACCTCGGCGGACCTTTCTCCTGGGACACCCGACAGATGTTTTTC. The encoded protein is CACDLGGPFSWDTRQMFF.

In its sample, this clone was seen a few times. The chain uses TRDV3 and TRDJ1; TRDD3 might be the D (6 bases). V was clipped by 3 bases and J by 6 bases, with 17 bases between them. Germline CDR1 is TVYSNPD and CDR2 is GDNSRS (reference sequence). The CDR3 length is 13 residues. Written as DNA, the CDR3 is TGTGCCTTCAAACCGGTACTGGGACATAAACTCATCTTT. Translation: CAFKPVLGHKLIF.

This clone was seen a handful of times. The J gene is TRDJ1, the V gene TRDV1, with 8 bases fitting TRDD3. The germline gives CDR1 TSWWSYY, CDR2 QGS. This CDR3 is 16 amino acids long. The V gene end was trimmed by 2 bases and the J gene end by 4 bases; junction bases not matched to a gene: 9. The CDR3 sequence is CALGEYRLGIHDKLIF. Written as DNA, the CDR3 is TGTGCTCTTGGGGAATACAGACTGGGGATACACGATAAACTCATCTTT.

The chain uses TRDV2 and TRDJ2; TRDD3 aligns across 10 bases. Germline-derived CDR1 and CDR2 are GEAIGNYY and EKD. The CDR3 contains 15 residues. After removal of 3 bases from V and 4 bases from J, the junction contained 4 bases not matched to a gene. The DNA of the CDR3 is TGTGCCTGTGACTCACTGGGGGATCCGACAGCACAACTCTTCTTT. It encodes CACDSLGDPTAQLFF.

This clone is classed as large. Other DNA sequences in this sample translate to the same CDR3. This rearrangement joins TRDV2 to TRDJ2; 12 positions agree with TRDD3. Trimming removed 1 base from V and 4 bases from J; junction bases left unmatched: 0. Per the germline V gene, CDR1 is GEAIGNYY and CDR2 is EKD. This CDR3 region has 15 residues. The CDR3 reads CACDTLGDTTAQLFF. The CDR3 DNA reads TGTGCCTGTGACACACTGGGGGATACGACAGCACAACTCTTCTTT.

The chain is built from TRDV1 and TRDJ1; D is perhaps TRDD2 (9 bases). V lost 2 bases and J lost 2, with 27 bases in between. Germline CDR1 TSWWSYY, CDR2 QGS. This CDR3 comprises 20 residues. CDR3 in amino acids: CALGESFLRDTRRTTDKLIF. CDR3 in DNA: TGTGCTCTTGGGGAATCCTTCCTACGGGATACGCGGAGAACTACCGATAAACTCATCTTT.

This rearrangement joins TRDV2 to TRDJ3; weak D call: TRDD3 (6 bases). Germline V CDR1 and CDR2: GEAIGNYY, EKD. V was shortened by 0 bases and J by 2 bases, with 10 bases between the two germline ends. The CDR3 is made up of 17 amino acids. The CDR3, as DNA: TGTGCCTGTGACACCGTCTCTGGGGCCTGGGACACCCGACAGATGTTTTTC. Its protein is CACDTVSGAWDTRQMFF.

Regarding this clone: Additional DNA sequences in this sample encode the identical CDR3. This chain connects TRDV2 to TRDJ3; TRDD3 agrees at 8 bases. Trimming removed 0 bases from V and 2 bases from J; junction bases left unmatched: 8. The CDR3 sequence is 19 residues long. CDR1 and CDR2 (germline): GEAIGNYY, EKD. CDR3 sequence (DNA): TGTGCCTGTGACACCGTAAGGGATACGCGCACCTGGGACACCCGACAGATGTTTTTC. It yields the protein CACDTVRDTRTWDTRQMFF.

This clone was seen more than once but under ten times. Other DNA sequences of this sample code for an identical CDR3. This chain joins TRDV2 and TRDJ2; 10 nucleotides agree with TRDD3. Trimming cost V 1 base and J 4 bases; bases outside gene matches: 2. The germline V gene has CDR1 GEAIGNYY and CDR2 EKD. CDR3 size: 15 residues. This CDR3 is CACDTVGDTTAQLFF. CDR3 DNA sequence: TGTGCCTGTGACACGGTGGGGGATACGACAGCACAACTCTTCTTT.

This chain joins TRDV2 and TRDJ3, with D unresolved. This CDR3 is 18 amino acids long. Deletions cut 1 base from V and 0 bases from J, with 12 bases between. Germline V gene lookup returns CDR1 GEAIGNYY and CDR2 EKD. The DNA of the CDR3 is TGTGCCTGTGACACAATACTTTCCAGCTCCTGGGACACCCGACAGATGTTTTTC. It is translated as CACDTILSSSWDTRQMFF.

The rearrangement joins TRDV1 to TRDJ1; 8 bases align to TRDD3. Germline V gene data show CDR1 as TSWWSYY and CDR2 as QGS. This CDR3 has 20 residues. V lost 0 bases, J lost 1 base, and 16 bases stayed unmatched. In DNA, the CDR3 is TGTGCTCTTGGGGAACTAGTCACGGACTGGGGGTACGCCTCCACCGATAAACTCATCTTT. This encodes CALGELVTDWGYASTDKLIF.

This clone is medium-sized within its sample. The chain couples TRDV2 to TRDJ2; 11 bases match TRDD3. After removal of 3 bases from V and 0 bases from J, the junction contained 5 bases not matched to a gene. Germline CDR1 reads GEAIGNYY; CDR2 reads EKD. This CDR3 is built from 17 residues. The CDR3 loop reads CACDVLGDNALTAQLFF. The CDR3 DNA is TGTGCCTGTGACGTACTGGGGGATAACGCTTTGACAGCACAACTCTTCTTT.

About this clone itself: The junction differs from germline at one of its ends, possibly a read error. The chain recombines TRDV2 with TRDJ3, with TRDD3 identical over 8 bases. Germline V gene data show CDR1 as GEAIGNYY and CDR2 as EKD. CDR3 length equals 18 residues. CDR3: CACVTWGTRSWDTRQMFF. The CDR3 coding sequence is TGTGCCTGTGTCACCTGGGGGACTCGCTCCTGGGACACCCGACAGATGTTTTTC.

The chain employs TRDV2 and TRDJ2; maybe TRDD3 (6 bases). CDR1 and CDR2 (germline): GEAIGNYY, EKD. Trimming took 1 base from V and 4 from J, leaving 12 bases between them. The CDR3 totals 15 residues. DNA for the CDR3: TGTGCCTGTGACACGGTGGGGGTTCAGACAGCACAACTCTTCTTT. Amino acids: CACDTVGVQTAQLFF.

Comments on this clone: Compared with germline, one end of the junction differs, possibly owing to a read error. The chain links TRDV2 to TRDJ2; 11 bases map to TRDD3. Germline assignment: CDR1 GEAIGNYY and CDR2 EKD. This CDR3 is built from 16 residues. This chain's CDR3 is CARDTLGDNERRQLFF. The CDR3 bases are TGTGCCCGTGACACACTGGGGGATAATGAGAGAAGACAACTCTTCTTT.

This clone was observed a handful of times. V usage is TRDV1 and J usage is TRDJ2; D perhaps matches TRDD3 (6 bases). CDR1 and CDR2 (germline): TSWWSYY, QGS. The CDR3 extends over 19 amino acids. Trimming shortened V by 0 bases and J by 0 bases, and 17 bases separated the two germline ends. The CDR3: CALGELDPGEEALTAQLFF. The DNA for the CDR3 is TGTGCTCTTGGGGAACTAGATCCTGGGGAGGAAGCTTTGACAGCACAACTCTTCTTT.

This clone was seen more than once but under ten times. The CDR3 here is CACDVLGDPYSWDTRQMFF. The CDR3 nucleotides read TGTGCCTGTGACGTACTGGGGGATCCATACTCCTGGGACACCCGACAGATGTTTTTC. The chain links TRDV2 to TRDJ3, with 10 bases that match TRDD3. CDR1 GEAIGNYY and CDR2 EKD come from the germline V gene. The J segment lost 0 bases and the V segment lost 3 bases, leaving 7 bases of the junction unmatched. There are 19 residues in the CDR3.

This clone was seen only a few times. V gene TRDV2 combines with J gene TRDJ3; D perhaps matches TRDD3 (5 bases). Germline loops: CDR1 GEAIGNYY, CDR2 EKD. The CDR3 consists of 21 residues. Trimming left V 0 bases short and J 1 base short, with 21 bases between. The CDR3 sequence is CACDTVWSAGGHSWDTRQMFF. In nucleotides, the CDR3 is TGTGCCTGTGACACCGTTTGGAGTGCCGGGGGCCATTCCTGGGACACCCGACAGATGTTTTTC.

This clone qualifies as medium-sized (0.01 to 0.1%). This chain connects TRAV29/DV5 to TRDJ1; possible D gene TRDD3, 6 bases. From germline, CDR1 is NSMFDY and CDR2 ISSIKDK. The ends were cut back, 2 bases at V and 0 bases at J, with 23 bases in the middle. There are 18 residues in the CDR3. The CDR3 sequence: CAASSGDRIYAYTDKLIF. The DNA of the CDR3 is TGTGCAGCAAGTTCTGGGGACCGGATTTATGCATACACCGATAAACTCATCTTT.

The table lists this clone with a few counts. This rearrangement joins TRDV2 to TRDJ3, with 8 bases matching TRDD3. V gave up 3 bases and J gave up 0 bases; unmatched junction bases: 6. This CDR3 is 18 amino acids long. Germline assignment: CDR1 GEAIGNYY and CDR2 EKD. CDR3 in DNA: TGTGCCTGTGACGTACTGGGGGTTGACTCCTGGGACACCCGACAGATGTTTTTC. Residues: CACDVLGVDSWDTRQMFF.

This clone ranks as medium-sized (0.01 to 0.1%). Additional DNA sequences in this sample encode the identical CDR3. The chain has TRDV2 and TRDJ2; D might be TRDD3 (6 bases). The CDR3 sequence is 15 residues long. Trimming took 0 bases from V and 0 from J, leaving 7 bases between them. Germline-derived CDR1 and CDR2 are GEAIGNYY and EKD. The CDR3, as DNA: TGTGCCTGTGACACCGTGGGGGCTTTGACAGCACAACTCTTCTTT. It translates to CACDTVGALTAQLFF.

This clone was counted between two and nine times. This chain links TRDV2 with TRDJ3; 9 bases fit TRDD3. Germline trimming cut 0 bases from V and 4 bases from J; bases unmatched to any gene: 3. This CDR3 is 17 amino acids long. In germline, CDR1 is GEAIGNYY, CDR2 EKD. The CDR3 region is CACDTVGDIWDTRQMFF. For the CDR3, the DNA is TGTGCCTGTGACACCGTGGGGGATATTTGGGACACCCGACAGATGTTTTTC.

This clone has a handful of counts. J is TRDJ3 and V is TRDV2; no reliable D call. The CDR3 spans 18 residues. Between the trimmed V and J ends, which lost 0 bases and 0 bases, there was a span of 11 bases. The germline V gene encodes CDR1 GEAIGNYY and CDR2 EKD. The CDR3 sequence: CACDTGTASSWDTRQMFF. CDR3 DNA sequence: TGTGCCTGTGACACCGGTACTGCCAGCTCCTGGGACACCCGACAGATGTTTTTC.

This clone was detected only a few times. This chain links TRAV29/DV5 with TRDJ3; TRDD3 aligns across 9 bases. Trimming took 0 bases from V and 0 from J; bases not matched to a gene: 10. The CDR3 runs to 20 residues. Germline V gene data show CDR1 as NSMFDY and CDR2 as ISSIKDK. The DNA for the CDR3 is TGTGCAGCAAGCGAGGGGGTACTGGGGGACCGCTCCTGGGACACCCGACAGATGTTTTTC. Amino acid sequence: CAASEGVLGDRSWDTRQMFF. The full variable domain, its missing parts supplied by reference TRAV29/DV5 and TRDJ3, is DQQVKQNSPSLSVQEGRISILNCDYTNSMFDYFLWYKKYPAEGPTFLISISSIKDKNEDGRFTVFLNKSAKHLSLHIVPSQPGDSAVYFCAASEGVLGDRSWDTRQMFFGTGIKLFVEP.

CDR3 in amino acids: CACDTITGYSWDTRQMFF. DNA for the CDR3: TGTGCCTGTGACACTATTACGGGATACTCCTGGGACACCCGACAGATGTTTTTC. The J gene is TRDJ3, the V gene TRDV2, with a possible D match to TRDD3 (6 bases). Trimming cost V 1 base and J 0 bases, with 12 bases left between them. The germline gives CDR1 GEAIGNYY, CDR2 EKD. The length of the CDR3 is 18 residues.